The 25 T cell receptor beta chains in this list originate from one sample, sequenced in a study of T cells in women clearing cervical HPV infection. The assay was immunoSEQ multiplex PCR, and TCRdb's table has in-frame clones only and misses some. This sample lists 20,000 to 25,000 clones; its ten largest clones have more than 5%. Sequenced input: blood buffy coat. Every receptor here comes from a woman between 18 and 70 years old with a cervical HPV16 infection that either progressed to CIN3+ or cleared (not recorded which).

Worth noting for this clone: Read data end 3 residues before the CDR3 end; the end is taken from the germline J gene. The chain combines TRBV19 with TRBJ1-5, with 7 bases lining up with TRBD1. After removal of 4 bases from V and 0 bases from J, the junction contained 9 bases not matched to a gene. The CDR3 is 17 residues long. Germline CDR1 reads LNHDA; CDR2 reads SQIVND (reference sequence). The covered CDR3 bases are TGTGCCAGTAGTACCCGGGACAGAATTAATAGCAATCAGCCC. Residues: CASSTRDRINSNQP. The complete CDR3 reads CASSTRDRINSNQPQHF.

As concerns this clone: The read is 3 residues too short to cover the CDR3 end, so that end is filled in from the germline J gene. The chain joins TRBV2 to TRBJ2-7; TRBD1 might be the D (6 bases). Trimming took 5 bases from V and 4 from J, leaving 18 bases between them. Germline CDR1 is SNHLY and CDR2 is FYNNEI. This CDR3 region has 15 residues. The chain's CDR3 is CASSLNRDTEYEQYF. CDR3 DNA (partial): TGTGCCAGCAGTCTAAACCGGGACACAGAATACGAG.

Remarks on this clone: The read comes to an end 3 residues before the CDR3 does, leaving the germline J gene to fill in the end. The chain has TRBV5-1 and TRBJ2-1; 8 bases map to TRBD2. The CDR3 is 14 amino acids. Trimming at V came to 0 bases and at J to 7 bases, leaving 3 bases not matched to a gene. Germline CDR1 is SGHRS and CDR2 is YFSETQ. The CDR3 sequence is CASSLASGSNEQFF. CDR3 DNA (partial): TGCGCCAGCAGCTTGGCTAGCGGGTCGAATGAG. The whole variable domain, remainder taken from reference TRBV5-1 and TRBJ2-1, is KAGVTQTPRYLIKTRGQQVTLSCSPISGHRSVSWYQQTPGQGLQFLFEYFSETQRNKGNFPGRFSGRQFSNSRSEMNVSTLELGDSALYLCASSLASGSNEQFFGPGTRLTVL.

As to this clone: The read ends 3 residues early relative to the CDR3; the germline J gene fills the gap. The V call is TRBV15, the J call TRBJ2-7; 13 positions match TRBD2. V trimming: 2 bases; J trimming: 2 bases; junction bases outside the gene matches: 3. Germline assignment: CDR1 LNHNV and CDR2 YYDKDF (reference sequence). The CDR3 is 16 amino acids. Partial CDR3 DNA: TGTGCCACCAGCAGATCGGGACTAGCGGGAACCTACGAG. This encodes CATSRSGLAGTYE. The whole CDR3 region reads CATSRSGLAGTYEQYF.

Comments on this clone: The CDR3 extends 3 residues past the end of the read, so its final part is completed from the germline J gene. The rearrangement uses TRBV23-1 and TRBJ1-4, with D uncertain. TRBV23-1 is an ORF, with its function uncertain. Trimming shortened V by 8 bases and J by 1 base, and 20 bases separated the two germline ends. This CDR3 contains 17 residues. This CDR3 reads CASARQQQAGTNEKLFF. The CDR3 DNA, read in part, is TGCGCCAGCGCCCGTCAGCAGCAGGCGGGAACTAATGAAAAA.

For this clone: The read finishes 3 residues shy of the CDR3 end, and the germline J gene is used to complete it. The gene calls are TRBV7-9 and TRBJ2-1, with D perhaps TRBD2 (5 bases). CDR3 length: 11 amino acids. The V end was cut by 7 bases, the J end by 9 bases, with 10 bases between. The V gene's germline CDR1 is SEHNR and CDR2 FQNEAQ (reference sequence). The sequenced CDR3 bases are TGTGCCAGCACCTCTGCGGGTGAG. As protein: CASTSAGE. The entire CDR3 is CASTSAGEQFF.

The CDR3 region is CASSQTVGGGYTF. The part of the CDR3 DNA that was read is TGCGCCAGCAGCCAGACAGTCGGGGGTGGC. This chain joins TRBV5-1 and TRBJ1-2, with a weak D call TRBD1 (5 bases). The CDR3 end falls 3 residues outside the read, so it is completed with the germline J gene. Trimming removed 4 bases at V and 7 bases at J, with 14 bases between. The CDR3 sequence is 13 residues long. Germline V lookup: CDR1 SGHRS, CDR2 YFSETQ.

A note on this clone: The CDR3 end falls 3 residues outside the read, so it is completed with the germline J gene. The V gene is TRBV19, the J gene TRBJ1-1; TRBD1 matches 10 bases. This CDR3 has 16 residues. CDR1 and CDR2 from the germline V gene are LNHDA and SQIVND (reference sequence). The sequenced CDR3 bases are TGTGCCAGTACCCTGGGAGGATGGGGACAGGGGAATGGC. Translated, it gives CASTLGGWGQGNG. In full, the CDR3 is CASTLGGWGQGNGAFF.

The covered CDR3 bases are TGTGCCAGCAGTGACGCGACAGGGGGGAATGAG. Protein product: CASSDATGGNE. The CDR3 in its entirety is CASSDATGGNEQFF. The rearrangement links TRBV6-4 to TRBJ2-1, with 9 nucleotides matching TRBD1. Read coverage stops 3 residues before the CDR3 terminus; the germline J gene supplies the remainder. This CDR3 region has 14 residues. V trimming: 2 bases; J trimming: 7 bases; junction bases outside the gene matches: 3. CDR1 MRHNA and CDR2 SNTAGT come from the germline V gene.

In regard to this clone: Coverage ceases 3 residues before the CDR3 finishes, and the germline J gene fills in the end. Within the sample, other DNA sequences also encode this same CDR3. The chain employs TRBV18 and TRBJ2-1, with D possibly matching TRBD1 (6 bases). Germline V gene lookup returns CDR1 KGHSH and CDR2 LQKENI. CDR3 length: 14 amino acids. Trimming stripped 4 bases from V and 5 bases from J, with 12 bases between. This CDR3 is CASSLAGVDNEQFF. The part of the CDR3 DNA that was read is TGTGCCAGCTCACTAGCAGGGGTGGACAATGAG.

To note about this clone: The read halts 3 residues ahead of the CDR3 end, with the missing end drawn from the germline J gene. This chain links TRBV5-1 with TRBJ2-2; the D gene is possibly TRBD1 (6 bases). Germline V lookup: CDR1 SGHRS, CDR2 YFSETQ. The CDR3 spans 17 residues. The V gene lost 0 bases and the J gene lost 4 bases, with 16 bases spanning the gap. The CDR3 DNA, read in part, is TGCGCCAGCAGCTTGGACAGGGCTGGTGTAAGCACCGGGGAG. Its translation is CASSLDRAGVSTGE. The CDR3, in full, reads CASSLDRAGVSTGELFF.

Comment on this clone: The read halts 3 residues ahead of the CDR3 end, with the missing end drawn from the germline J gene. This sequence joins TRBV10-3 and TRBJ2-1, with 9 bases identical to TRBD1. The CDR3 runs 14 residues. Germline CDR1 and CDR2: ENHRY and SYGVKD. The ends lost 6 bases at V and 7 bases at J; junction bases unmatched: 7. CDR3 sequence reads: CAIRIRDRENEQFF. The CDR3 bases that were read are TGTGCCATCAGGATTCGGGACAGGGAGAATGAG.

The covered CDR3 bases are TGTGCCAGCAGTGATTGGGCAGGGGTCCTGGGGCCC. As protein: CASSDWAGVLGP. The whole CDR3 protein is CASSDWAGVLGPQHF. The J gene is TRBJ1-5, the V gene TRBV6-1; D perhaps matches TRBD1 (6 bases). With the read ending 3 residues before the CDR3 end, the germline J gene is used to fill in that end. This CDR3 contains 15 residues. Germline V CDR1 and CDR2: MNHNS, SASEGT. V dropped 3 bases and J dropped 9 bases, with 18 bases sitting between them.

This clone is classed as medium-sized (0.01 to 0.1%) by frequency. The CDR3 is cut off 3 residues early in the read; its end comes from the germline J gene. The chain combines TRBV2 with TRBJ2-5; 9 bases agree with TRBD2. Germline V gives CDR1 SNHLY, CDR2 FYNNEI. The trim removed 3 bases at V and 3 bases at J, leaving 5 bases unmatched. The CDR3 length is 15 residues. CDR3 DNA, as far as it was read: TGTGCCAGCAGTGAGGGTAGCGGGGGAGAAGAGACC. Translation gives CASSEGSGGEET. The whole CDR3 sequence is CASSEGSGGEETQYF.

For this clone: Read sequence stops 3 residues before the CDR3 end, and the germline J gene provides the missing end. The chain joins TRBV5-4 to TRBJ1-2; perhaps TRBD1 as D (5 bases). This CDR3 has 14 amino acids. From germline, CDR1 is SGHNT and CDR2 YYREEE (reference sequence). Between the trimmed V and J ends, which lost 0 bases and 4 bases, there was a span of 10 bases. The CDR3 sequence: CASSLVRGSYGYTF. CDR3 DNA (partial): TGTGCCAGCAGCTTGGTTAGGGGAAGCTATGGC.

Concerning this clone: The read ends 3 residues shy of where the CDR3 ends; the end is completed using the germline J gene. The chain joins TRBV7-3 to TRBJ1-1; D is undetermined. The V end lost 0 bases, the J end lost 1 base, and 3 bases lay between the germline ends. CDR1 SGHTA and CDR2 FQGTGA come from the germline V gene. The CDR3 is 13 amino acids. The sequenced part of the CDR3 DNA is TGTGCCAGCAGCTTAACAGGGAACACTGAA. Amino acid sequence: CASSLTGNTE. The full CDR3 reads CASSLTGNTEAFF.

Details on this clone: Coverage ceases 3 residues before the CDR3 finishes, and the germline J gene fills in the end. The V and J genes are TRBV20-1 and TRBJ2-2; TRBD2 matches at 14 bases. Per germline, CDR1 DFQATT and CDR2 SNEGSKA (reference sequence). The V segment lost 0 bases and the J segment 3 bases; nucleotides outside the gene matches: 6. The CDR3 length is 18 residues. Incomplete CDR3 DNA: TGCAGTGCTAGAGATGGGACTAGCGGGAGAGGGGACACCGGGGAG. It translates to CSARDGTSGRGDTGE. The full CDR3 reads CSARDGTSGRGDTGELFF.

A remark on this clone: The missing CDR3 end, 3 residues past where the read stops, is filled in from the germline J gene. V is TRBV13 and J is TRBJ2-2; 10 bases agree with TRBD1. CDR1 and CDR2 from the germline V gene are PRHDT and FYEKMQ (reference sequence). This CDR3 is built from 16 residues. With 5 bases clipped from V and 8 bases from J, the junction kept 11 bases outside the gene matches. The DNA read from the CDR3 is TGTGCCAGCAGCATTGCCCGGGACAGGGGAAGAGGGGAG. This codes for CASSIARDRGRGE. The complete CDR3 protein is CASSIARDRGRGELFF.

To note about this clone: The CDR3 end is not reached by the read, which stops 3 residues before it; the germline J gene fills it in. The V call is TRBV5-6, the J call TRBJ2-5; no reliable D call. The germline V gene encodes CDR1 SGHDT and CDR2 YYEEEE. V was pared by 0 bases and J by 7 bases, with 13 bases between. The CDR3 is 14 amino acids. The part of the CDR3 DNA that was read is TGTGCCAGCAGCTTGGCGGCAGATACGGGGACC. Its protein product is CASSLAADTGT. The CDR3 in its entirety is CASSLAADTGTQYF.

CDR3 protein: CSARAGTGLGSPLHF. Incomplete CDR3 DNA: TGCAGTGCTAGGGCGGGGACAGGGTTAGGTTCACCC. The chain uses TRBV20-1 and TRBJ1-6; 9 bases line up with TRBD1. Read data end 3 residues before the CDR3 end; the end is taken from the germline J gene. The CDR3 has 15 residues. The J segment lost 9 bases and the V segment lost 3 bases, leaving 9 bases of the junction unmatched. CDR1 is DFQATT, CDR2 SNEGSKA, per germline (reference sequence).

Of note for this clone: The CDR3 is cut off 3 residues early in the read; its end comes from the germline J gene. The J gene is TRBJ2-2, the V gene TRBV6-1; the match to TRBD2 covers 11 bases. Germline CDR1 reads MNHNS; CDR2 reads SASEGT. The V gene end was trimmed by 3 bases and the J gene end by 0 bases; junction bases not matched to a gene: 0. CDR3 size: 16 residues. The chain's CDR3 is CASSDSGRANTGELFF. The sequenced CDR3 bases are TGTGCCAGCAGTGATAGCGGGAGGGCGAACACCGGGGAG.

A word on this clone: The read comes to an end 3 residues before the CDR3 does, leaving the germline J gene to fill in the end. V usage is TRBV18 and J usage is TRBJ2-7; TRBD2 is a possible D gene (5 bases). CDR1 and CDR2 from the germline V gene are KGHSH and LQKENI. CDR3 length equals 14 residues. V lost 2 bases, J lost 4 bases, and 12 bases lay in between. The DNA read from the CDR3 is TGTGCCAGCTCACCAACAAGGCGGGTTTACGAG. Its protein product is CASSPTRRVYE. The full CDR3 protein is CASSPTRRVYEQYF.

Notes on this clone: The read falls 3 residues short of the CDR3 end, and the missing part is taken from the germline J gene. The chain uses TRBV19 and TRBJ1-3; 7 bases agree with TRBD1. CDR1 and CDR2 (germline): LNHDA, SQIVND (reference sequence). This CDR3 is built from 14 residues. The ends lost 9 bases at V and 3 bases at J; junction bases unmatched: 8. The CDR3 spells CASNSGTVGNTIYF. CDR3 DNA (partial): TGTGCCAGCAACTCCGGGACAGTTGGAAACACC. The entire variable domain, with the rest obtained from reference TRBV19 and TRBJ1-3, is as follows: DGGITQSPKYLFRKEGQNVTLSCEQNLNHDAMYWYRQDPGQGLRLIYYSQIVNDFQKGDIAEGYSVSREKKESFPLTVTSAQKNPTAFYLCASNSGTVGNTIYFGEGSWLTVV.

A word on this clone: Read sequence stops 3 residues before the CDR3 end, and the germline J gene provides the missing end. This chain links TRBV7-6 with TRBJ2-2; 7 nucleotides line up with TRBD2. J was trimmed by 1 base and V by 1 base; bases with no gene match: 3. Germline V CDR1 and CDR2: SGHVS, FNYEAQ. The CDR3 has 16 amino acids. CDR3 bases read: TGTGCCAGCAGCTTAGTCGCTAGCGGGAACACCGGGGAG. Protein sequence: CASSLVASGNTGE. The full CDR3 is CASSLVASGNTGELFF.

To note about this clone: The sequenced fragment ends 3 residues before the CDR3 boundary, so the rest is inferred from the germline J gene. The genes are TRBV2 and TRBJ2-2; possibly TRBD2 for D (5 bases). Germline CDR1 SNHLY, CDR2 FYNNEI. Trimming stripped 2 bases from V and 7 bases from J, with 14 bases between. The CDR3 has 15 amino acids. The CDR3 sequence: CASSEWTGVVGELFF. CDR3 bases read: TGTGCCAGCAGTGAATGGACCGGGGTGGTCGGGGAG.